The sequence of this T cell receptor (beta chain) was determined in a study of T cell responses to AZD1222 COVID-19 vaccine (dated by TCRdb to the early 2020s). Describing the broader study: TCR sequencing covered 230 to 250 trial participants: 200 to 220 given two doses of AZD1222 and some 25 given two doses of MenACWY control vaccine. Trial participants were enrolled by age into subgroups of 18-55, 56-69 and 70-plus years, and around 150, 29 and 61 TCR-sequenced participants, respectively, were included in these subgroups. Points the paper makes about the study in general: Participants were mostly white British and included more females than males, and it was suggested by the authors that clonal diversity may have been underestimated. Reportedly, close to half of the unique spike-specific TCRs recognized epitopes lying outside the regions that are mutated in the B.1.351 and B.1.1.7 variants. In the small 56-69-year group, the increase in depth fell short of significance, most likely because of low power. Because no samples from the day 14 peak response were available, repertoires could be characterized only after the peak T cell response. After two AZD1222 doses, spike-specific TCR breadth and depth were significantly higher than at day 0 and than in MenACWY recipients. Conclusions about previously exposed vaccinees are limited, since just 6 or 7 AZD1222 recipients were seropositive for SARS-CoV-2 at baseline. CD4 TCRs associated with the vaccine covered the entire spike protein, and the dominant responses were in regions 160-218 and 743-854.

The CDR3 regions of human TCRbeta chains were analyzed by immunosequencing. On the authors' methods: TCRs in the repertoires were matched against a reference library of SARS-CoV-2-specific TCRs that had been generated with the MIRA antigen-specificity platform. Breadth meant the fraction of unique TCRs that were SARS-CoV-2-associated, whereas depth meant the fraction of total T cells that were SARS-CoV-2-associated. Each spike-specific TCR was assigned to its reactive spike region and to a CD4 or CD8 class using the MIRA data. Log10-transformed breadth and depth values were compared by one-way ANOVA with Sidak's multiple comparisons tests. In its TCRdb copy, this immuneACCESS table keeps in-frame sequences only and misses some clones. Where compared with another copy, unresolved V genes explain less than half of these, and the others have no known cause. V and J calls and clone size are those listed in that table; D and trimming were worked out from the DNA. The sample table holds some 150,000 clones, of which 82% were seen once. The ten largest account for about 4% of the sample.

Taken with the paper, the label for time point translates to: baseline before first vaccination. Explained via the paper, the treatment or condition label denotes: meningococcal conjugate vaccine given as trial control. The vaccinee samples were drawn from two UK trials, COV001 and COV002, one of which was a single-blind randomized controlled phase 2/3 trial testing AZD1222 (ChAdOx1 nCoV-19) in healthy adults. Trial participant PBMC samples were collected at day 0 and day 28 after the second dose for TCRbeta chain sequencing. On this clone: Its antigen has not been determined. No clone much larger than this one lies a single base away; base qualities are absent.

V sheds 5 bases and J sheds 2 bases, leaving 15 bases between their ends. CDR1 and CDR2 are read off the germline V gene as SGHDN and FVKESK. CDR3 length: 16 amino acids, cysteine to phenylalanine. Only the CDR3 portion is preserved as DNA: 48 bases, with reading frame beginning at the first base. This specimen was peripheral blood, taken on day 0 of MenACWY control vaccination. The chain couples TRBV14 to TRBJ1-4; a tentative D match to TRBD1 spans 5 bases. This sequence was found in an adult in good health. The DNA sequence reads TGTGCCAGCAGCACCCAACGGGCAGGGACTAATGAAAAACTGTTTTTT. It translates to CASSTQRAGTNEKLFF.